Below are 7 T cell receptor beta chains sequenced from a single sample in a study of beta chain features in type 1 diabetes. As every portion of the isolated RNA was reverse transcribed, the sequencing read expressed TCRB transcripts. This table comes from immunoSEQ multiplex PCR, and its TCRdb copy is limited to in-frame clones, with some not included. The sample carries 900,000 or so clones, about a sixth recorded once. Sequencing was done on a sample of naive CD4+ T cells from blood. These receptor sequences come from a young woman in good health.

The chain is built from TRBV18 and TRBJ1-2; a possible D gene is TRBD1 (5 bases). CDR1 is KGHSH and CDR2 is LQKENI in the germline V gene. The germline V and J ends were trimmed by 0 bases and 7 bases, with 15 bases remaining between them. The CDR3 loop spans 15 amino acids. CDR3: CASSPPRGYGGGYTF. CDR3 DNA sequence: TGTGCCAGCTCACCACCCCGGGGATATGGGGGTGGCTACACCTTC.

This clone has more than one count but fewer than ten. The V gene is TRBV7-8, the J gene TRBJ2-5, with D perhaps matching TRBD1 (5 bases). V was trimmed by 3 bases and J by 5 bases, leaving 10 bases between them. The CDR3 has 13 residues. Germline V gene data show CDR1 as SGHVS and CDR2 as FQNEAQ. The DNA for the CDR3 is TGTGCCAGCAGCTTCCAGGGCGCGGAGACCCAGTACTTC. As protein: CASSFQGAETQYF.

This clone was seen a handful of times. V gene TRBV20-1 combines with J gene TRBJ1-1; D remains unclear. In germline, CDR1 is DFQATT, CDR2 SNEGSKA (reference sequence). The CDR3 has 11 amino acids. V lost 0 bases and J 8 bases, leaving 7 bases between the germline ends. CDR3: CSARDRSEAFF. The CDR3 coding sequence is TGCAGTGCTAGAGATAGAAGCGAAGCTTTCTTT.

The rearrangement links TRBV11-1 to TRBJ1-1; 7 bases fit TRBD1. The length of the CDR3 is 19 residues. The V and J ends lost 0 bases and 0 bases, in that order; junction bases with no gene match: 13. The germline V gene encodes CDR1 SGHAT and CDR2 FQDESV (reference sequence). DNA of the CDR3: TGTGCCAGCAGCTTAGCGCGTCCCGGGACAGATATCATGAACACTGAAGCTTTCTTT. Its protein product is CASSLARPGTDIMNTEAFF.

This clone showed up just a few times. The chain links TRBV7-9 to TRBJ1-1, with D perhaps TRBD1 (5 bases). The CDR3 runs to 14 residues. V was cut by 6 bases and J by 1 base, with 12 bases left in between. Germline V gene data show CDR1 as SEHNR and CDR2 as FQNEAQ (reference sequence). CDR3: CASRPAGTNTEAFF. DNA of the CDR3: TGTGCCAGCAGACCGGCAGGGACGAACACTGAAGCTTTCTTT.

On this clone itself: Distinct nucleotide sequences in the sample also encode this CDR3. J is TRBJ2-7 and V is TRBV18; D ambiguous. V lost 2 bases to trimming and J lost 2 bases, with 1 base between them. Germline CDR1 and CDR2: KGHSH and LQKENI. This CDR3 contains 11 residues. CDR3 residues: CASSPAYEQYF. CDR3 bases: TGTGCCAGCTCACCAGCCTACGAGCAGTACTTC.

CDR3 DNA sequence: TGTGCAAGTCGCTTAGTAGACCTAGACCCTCAAGCCACAGATACGCAGTATTTT. This translates into CASRLVDLDPQATDTQYF. V and J are TRBV12-2 and TRBJ2-3; the listed D gene, TRBD2, was not tested against the DNA. TRBV12-2 is flagged as a pseudogene. The CDR3 is made up of 18 amino acids.